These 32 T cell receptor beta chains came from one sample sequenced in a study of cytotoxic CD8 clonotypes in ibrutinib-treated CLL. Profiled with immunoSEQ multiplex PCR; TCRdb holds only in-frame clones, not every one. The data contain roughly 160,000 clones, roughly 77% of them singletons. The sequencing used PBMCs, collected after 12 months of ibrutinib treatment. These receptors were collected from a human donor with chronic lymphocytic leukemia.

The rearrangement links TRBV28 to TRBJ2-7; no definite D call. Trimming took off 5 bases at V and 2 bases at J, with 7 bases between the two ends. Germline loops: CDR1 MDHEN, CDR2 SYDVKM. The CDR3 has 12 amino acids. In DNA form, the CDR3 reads TGTGCCAGCAGTCCAACTCCCTACGAGCAGTACTTC. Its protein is CASSPTPYEQYF.

Here the CDR3 reads CASSYSAGNDREAFF. CDR3 DNA sequence: TGTGCCAGCAGTTACTCCGCGGGGAATGACCGTGAAGCTTTCTTT. The gene calls are TRBV6-5 and TRBJ1-1; D gene uncertain. Trimming took off 0 bases at V and 7 bases at J, with 15 bases between the two ends. The CDR3 consists of 15 residues. Germline CDR1 reads MNHEY; CDR2 reads SVGAGI.

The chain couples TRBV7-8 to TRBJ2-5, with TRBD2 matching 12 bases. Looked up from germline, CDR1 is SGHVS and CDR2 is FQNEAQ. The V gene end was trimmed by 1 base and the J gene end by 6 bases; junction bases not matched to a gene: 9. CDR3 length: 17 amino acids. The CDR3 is CASSLVLGLAGIQTQYF. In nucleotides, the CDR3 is TGTGCCAGCAGCTTAGTTCTCGGACTAGCGGGAATACAGACCCAGTACTTC.

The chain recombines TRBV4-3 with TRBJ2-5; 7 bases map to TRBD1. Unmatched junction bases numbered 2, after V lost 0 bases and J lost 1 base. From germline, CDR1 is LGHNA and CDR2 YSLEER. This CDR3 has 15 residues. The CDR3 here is CASSQDAGGQETQYF. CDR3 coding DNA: TGCGCCAGCAGCCAAGATGCAGGGGGCCAAGAGACCCAGTACTTC.

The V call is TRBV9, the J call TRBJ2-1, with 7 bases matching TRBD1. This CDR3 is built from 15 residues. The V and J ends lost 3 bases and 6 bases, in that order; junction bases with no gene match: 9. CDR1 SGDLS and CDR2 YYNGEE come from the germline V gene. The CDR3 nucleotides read TGTGCCAGCAGCGCCCGAAGGACAGGAGTCAATGAGCAGTTCTTC. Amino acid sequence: CASSARRTGVNEQFF.

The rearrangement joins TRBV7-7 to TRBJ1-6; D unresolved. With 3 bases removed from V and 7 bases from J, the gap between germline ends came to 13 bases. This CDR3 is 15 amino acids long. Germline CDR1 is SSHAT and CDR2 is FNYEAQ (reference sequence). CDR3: CASSLSQLRNSPLHF. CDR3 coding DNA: TGTGCCAGCAGCTTGAGTCAGCTGAGAAATTCACCCCTCCACTTT. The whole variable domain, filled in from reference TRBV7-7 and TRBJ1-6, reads GAGVSQSPRYKVTKRGQDVTLRCDPISSHATLYWYQQALGQGPEFLTYFNYEAQPDKSGLPSDRFSAERPEGSISTLTIQRTEQRDSAMYRCASSLSQLRNSPLHFGNGTRLTVT.

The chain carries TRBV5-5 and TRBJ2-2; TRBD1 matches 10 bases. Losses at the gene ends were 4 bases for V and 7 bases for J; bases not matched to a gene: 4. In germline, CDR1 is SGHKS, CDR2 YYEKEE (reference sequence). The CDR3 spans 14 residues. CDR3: CASSRDRGYGELFF. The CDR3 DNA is TGTGCCAGCAGCAGGGACAGGGGATACGGGGAGCTGTTTTTT.

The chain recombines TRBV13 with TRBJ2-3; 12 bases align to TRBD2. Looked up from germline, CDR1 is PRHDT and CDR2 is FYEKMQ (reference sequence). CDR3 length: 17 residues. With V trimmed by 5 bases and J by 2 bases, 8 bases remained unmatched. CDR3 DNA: TGTGCCAGCAGCACCTTTGCTAGCGGGGGGGACACAGATACGCAGTATTTT. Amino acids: CASSTFASGGDTDTQYF.

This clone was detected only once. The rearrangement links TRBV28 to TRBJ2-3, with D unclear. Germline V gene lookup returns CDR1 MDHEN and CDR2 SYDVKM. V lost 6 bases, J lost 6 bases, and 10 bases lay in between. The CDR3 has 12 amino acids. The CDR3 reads CASRTDRDTQYF. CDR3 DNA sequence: TGTGCCAGCAGAACAGATCGGGATACGCAGTATTTT.

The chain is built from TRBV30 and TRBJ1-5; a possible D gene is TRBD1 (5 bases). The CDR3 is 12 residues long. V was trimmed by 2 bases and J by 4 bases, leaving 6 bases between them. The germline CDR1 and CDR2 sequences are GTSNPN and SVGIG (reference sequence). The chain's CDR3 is CAWSTGNQPQHF. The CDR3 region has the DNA TGTGCCTGGAGTACAGGAAATCAGCCCCAGCATTTT. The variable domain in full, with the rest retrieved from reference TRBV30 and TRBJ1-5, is SQTIHQWPATLVQPVGSPLSLECTVEGTSNPNLYWYRQAAGRGLQLLFYSVGIGQISSEVPQNLSASRPQDRQFILSSKKLLLSDSGFYLCAWSTGNQPQHFGDGTRLSIL.

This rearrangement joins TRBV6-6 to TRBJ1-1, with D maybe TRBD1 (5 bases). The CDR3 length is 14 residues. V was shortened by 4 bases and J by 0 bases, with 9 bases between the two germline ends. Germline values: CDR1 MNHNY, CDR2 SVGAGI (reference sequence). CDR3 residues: CASSWTRMNTEAFF. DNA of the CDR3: TGTGCCAGCAGTTGGACACGGATGAACACTGAAGCTTTCTTT.

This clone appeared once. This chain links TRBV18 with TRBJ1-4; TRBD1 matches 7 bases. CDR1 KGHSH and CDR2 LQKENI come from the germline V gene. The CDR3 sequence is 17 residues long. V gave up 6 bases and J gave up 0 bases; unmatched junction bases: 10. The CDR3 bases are TGTGCCAGCTCGCACAGGGGAGGAGTTGCAACTAATGAAAAACTGTTTTTT. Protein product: CASSHRGGVATNEKLFF.

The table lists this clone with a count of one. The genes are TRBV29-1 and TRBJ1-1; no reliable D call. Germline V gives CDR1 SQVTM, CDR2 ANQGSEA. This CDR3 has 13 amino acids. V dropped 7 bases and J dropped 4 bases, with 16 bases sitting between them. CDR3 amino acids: CSETDGVGTEAFF. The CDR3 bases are TGCAGCGAGACCGACGGGGTCGGCACTGAAGCTTTCTTT. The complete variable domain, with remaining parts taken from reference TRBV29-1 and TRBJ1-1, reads SAVISQKPSRDICQRGTSLTIQCQVDSQVTMMFWYRQQPGQSLTLIATANQGSEATYESGFVIDKFPISRPNLTFSTLTVSNMSPEDSSIYLCSETDGVGTEAFFGQGTRLTVV.

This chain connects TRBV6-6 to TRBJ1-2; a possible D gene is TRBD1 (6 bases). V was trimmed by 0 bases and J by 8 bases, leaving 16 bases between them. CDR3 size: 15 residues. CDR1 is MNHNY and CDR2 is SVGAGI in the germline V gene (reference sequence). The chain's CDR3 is CASSYSRQGKGGYTF. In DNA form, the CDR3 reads TGTGCCAGCAGTTACTCTCGGCAGGGGAAAGGCGGCTACACCTTC.

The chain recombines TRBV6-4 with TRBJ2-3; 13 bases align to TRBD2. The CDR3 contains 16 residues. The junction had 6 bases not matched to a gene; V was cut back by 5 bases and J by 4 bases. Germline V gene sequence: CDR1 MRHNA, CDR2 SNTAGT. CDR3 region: CASSSRTSGSADTQYF. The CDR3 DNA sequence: TGTGCCAGCAGTTCCCGGACTAGCGGGAGTGCAGATACGCAGTATTTT.

The CDR3 sequence: CASSSSGTAPQETQYF. Written as DNA, the CDR3 is TGTGCCAGCAGCTCGAGTGGGACAGCCCCCCAAGAGACCCAGTACTTC. The V call is TRBV4-2, the J call TRBJ2-5, with 7 bases lining up with TRBD1. CDR3 length equals 16 residues. The ends lost 5 bases at V and 1 base at J; junction bases unmatched: 10. Germline V gene data show CDR1 as LGHNA and CDR2 as YNFKEQ.

The CDR3 sequence is CSVEQSYEQYF. CDR3 nucleotides: TGCAGTGTAGAGCAATCCTACGAGCAGTACTTC. The rearrangement links TRBV20-1 to TRBJ2-7; no reliable D call. The CDR3 length is 11 residues. Per the germline V gene, CDR1 is DFQATT and CDR2 is SNEGSKA (reference sequence). V was cut by 7 bases and J by 1 base, with 8 bases left in between.

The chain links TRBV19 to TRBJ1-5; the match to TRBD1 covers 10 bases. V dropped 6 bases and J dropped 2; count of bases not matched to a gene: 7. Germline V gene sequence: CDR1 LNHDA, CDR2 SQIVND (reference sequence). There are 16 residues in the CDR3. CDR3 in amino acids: CASRVIGTGGNQPQHF. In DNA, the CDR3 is TGTGCCAGTAGGGTCATCGGGACAGGGGGCAATCAGCCCCAGCATTTT.

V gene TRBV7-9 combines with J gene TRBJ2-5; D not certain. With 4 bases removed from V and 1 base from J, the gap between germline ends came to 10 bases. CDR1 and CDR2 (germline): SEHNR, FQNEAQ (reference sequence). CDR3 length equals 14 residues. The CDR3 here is CASSSQFAQETQYF. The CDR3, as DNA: TGTGCCAGCAGCTCGCAATTTGCCCAAGAGACCCAGTACTTC.

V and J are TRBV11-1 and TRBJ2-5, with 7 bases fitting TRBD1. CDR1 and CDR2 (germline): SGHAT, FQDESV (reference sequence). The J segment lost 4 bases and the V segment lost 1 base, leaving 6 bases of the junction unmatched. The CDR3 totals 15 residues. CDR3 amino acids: CASSLDQGDGETQYF. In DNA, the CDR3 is TGTGCCAGCAGCTTAGACCAGGGGGACGGAGAGACCCAGTACTTC.

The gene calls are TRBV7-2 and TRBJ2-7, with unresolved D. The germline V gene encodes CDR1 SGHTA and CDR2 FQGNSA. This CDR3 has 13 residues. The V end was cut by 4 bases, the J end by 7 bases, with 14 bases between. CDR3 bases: TGTGCCAGCAGCTCCCGTACCCTCGGGGAGCAGTACTTC. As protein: CASSSRTLGEQYF.

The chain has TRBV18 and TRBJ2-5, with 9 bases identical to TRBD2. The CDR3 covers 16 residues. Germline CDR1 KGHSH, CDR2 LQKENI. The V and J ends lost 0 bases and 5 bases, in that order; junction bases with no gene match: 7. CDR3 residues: CASSPPISGSLETQYF. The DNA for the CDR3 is TGTGCCAGCTCACCACCGATTAGCGGGAGTTTGGAGACCCAGTACTTC.

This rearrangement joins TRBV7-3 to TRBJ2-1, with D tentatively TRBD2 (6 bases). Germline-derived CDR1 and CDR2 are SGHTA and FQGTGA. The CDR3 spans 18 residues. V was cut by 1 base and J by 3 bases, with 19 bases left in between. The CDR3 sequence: CASSLRPLGGGVYNEQFF. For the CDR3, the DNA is TGTGCCAGCAGCTTAAGACCCCTGGGCGGAGGGGTCTACAATGAGCAGTTCTTC.

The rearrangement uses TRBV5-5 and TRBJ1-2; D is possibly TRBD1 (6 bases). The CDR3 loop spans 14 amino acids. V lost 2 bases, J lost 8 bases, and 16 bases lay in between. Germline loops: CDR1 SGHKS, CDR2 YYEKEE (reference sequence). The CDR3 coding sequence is TGTGCCAGCAGCTTATGGCGGGGGGCGGGCGGCTACACCTTC. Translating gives CASSLWRGAGGYTF. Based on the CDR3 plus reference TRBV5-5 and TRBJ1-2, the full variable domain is DAGVTQSPTHLIKTRGQQVTLRCSPISGHKSVSWYQQVLGQGPQFIFQYYEKEERGRGNFPDRFSARQFPNYSSELNVNALLLGDSALYLCASSLWRGAGGYTFGSGTRLTVV.

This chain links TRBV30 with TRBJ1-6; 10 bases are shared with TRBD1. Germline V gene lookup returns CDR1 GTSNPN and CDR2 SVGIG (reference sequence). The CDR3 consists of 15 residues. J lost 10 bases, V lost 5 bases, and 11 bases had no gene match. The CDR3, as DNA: TGTGCCTGGGTCCGACAGGGGGCTAGAGGATCACCCCTCCACTTT. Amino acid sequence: CAWVRQGARGSPLHF.

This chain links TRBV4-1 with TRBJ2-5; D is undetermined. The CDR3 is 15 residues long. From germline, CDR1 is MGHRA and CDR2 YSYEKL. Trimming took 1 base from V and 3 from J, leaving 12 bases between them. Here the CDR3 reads CASSQGVASEETQYF. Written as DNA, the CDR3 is TGCGCCAGCAGCCAAGGAGTGGCGTCCGAAGAGACCCAGTACTTC.

This CDR3 reads CASSFSDRAVNEKLFF. CDR3 coding DNA: TGTGCCAGCAGTTTCTCCGACAGGGCCGTTAATGAAAAACTGTTTTTT. The J gene is TRBJ1-4, the V gene TRBV27; 7 bases match TRBD1. Germline V CDR1 and CDR2: MNHEY, SMNVEV (reference sequence). J gave up 4 bases and V 3 bases, and 8 bases lay outside the gene matches. This CDR3 has 16 amino acids. The variable domain in full, with the rest retrieved from reference TRBV27 and TRBJ1-4, is EAQVTQNPRYLITVTGKKLTVTCSQNMNHEYMSWYRQDPGLGLRQIYYSMNVEVTDKGDVPEGYKVSRKEKRNFPLILESPSPNQTSLYFCASSFSDRAVNEKLFFGSGTQLSVL.

The CDR3 region has the DNA TGTGCCAGCAGCTTAACCCCTGATTTGGGCCCTGAGCAGTTCTTC. Translation gives CASSLTPDLGPEQFF. The V call is TRBV7-2, the J call TRBJ2-1; D remains unclear. CDR3 length: 15 residues. Germline values: CDR1 SGHTA, CDR2 FQGNSA. The ends were cut back, 2 bases at V and 9 bases at J, with 17 bases in the middle.

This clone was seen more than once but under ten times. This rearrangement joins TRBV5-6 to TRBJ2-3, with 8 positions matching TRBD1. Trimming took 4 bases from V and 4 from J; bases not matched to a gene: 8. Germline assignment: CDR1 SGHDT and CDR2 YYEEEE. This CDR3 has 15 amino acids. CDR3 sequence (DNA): TGTGCCAGCAGCGCGCGGACAGGGTGGGCAGATACGCAGTATTTT. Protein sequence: CASSARTGWADTQYF.

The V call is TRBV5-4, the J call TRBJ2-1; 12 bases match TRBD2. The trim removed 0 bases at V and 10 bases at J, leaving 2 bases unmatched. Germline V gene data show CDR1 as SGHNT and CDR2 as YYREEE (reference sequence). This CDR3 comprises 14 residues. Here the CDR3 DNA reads TGTGCCAGCAGCTTGGGACTAGCGGGGGTCGAGCAGTTCTTC. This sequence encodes CASSLGLAGVEQFF.

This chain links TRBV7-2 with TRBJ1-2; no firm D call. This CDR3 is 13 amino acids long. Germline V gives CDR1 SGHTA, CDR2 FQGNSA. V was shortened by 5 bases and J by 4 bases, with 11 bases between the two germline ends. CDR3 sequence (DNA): TGTGCCAGCAGCCCATCCAATGGCTATGGCTACACCTTC. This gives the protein CASSPSNGYGYTF.

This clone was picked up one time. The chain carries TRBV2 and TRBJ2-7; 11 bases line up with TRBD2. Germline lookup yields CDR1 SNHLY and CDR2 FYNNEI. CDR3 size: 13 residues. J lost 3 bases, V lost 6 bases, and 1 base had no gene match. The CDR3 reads CASRTSGNYEQYF. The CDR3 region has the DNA TGTGCCAGCAGGACTAGCGGGAACTACGAGCAGTACTTC.